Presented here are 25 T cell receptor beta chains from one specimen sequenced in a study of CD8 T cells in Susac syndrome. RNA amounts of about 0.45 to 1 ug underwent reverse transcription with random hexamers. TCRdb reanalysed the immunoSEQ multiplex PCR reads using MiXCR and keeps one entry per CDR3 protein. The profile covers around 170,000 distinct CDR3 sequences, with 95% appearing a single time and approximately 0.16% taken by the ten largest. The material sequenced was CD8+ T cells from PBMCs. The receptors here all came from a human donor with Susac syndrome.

This chain's CDR3 is CASSLTGQGSYNEQFF. CDR3 DNA: TGCGCCAGCAGCTTGACCGGACAGGGTTCCTACAATGAGCAGTTCTTC. This sequence joins TRBV5-1 and TRBJ2-1; 8 bases agree with TRBD1. Trimming removed 1 base from V and 1 base from J; junction bases left unmatched: 4. CDR1 is SGHRS, CDR2 YFSETQ, per germline. The CDR3 spans 16 residues.

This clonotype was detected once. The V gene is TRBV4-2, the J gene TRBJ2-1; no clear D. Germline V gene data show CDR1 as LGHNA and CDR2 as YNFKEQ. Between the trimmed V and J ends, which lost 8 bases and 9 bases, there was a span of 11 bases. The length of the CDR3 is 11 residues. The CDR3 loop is CASGTAGEQFF. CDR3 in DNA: TGTGCCAGCGGTACAGCCGGTGAGCAGTTCTTC.

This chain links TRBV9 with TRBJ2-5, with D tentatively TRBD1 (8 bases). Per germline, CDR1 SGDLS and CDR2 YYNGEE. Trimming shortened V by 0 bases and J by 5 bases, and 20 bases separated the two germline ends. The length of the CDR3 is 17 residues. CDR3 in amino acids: CASSVALSTGEGETQYF. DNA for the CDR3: TGTGCCAGCAGCGTAGCTCTATCGACAGGGGAGGGGGAGACCCAGTACTTC. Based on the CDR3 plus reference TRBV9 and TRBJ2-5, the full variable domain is DSGVTQTPKHLITATGQRVTLRCSPRSGDLSVYWYQQSLDQGLQFLIQYYNGEERAKGNILERFSAQQFPDLHSELNLSSLELGDSALYFCASSVALSTGEGETQYFGPGTRLLVL.

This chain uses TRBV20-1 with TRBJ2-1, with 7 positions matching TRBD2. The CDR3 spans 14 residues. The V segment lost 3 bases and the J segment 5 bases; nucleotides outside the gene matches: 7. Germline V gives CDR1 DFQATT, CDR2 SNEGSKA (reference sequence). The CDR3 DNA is TGCAGTGCTAGGCCGCTAGCGGAGAACAATGAGCAGTTCTTC. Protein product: CSARPLAENNEQFF.

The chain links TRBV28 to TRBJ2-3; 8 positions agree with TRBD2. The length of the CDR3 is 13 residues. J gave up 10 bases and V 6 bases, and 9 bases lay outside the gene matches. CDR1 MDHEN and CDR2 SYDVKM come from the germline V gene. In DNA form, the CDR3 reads TGTGCCAGCAGCCATCCTAGCGGGCCTGCGCAGTATTTT. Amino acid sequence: CASSHPSGPAQYF.

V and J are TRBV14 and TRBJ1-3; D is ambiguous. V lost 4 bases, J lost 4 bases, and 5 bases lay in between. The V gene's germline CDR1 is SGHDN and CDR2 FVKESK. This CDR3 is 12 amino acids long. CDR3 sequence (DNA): TGTGCCAGCAGCCCACAGGGAAACACCATATATTTT. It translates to CASSPQGNTIYF.

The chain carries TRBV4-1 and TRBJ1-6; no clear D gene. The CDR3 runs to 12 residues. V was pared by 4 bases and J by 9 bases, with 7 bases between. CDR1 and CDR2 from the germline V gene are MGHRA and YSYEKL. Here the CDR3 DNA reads TGCGCCAGCAGCCGGAACGGTTCACCCCTCCACTTT. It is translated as CASSRNGSPLHF.

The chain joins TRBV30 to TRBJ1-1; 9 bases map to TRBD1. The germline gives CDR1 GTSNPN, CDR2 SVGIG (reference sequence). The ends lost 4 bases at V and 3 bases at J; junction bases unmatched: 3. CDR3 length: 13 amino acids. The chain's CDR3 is CAWTGQGDTEAFF. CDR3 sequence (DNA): TGTGCCTGGACGGGACAGGGTGACACTGAAGCTTTCTTT.

CDR3 DNA: TGTGCCAGCAGCCCATCCTGGGGTCAAGCCTACGAGCAGTACTTC. Protein sequence: CASSPSWGQAYEQYF. This sequence joins TRBV9 and TRBJ2-7; D ambiguous. The CDR3 extends over 15 amino acids. Looked up from germline, CDR1 is SGDLS and CDR2 is YYNGEE. V was pared by 4 bases and J by 2 bases, with 16 bases between.

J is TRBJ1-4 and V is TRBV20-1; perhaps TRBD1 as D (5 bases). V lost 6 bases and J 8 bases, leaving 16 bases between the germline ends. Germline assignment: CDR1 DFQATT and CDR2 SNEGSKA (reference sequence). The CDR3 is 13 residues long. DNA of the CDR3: TGCAGTGCACTGGACGGAAAGGGGGAAAAACTGTTTTTT. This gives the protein CSALDGKGEKLFF.

CDR3: CASSLEPGRAYEQYF. CDR3 coding DNA: TGTGCCAGCAGCTTAGAACCCGGGAGGGCCTACGAGCAGTACTTC. The chain combines TRBV7-9 with TRBJ2-7; 8 bases line up with TRBD2. V lost 1 base, J lost 2 bases, and 4 bases stayed unmatched. CDR1 is SEHNR, CDR2 FQNEAQ, per germline (reference sequence). The CDR3 consists of 15 residues.

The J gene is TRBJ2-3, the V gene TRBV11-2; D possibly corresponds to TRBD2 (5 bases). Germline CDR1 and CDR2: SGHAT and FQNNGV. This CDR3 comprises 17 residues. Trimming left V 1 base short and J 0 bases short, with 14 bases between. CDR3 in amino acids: CASSLVGGFPSTDTQYF. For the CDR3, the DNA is TGTGCCAGCAGCTTAGTTGGAGGTTTCCCCAGCACAGATACGCAGTATTTT.

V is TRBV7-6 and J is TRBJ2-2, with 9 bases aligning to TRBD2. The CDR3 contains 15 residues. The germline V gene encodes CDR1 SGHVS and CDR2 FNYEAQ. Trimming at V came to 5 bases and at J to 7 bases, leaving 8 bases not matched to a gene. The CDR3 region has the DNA TGTGCCAGCAGCCCTAGCCAAGCGGGAGGCGGGGAGCTGTTTTTT. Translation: CASSPSQAGGGELFF.

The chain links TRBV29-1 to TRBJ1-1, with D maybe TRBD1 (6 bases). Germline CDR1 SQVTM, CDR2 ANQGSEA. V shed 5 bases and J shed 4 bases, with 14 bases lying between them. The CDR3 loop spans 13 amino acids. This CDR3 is CSVYRVGGTEAFF. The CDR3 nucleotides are TGCAGCGTTTACAGGGTCGGAGGCACTGAAGCTTTCTTT.

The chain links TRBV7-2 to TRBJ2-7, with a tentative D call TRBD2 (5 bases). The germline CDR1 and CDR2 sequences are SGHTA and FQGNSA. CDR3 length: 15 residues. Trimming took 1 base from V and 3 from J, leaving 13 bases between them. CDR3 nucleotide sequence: TGTGCCAGCAGCTTAGGGGAGAGCGAAATCTACGAGCAGTACTTC. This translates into CASSLGESEIYEQYF.

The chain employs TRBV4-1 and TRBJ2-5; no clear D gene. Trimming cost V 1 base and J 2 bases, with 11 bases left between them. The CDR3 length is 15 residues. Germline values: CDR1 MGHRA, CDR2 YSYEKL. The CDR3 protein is CASSQGSLGQETQYF. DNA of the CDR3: TGCGCCAGCAGCCAAGGATCCCTCGGGCAAGAGACCCAGTACTTC.

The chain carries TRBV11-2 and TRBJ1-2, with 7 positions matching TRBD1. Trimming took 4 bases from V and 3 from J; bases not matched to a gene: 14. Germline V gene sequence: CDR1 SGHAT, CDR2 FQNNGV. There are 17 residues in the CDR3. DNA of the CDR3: TGTGCCAGCAGCTCCTCACCCAAAGGGGGCGCGGACTATGGCTACACCTTC. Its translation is CASSSSPKGGADYGYTF.

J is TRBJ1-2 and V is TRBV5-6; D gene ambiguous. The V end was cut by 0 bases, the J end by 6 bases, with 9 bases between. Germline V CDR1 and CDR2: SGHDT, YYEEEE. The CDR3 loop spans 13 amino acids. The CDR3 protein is CASSLGQSDGYTF. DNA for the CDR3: TGTGCCAGCAGCTTGGGGCAGTCTGATGGCTACACCTTC.

The CDR3 sequence: CASSPRQGMVDEQYF. The CDR3 nucleotides are TGTGCCAGCAGTCCGAGACAGGGAATGGTGGACGAGCAGTACTTC. The V gene is TRBV27, the J gene TRBJ2-7, with 7 nucleotides matching TRBD1. J lost 5 bases, V lost 5 bases, and 12 bases had no gene match. Germline V lookup: CDR1 MNHEY, CDR2 SMNVEV (reference sequence). This CDR3 has 15 residues.

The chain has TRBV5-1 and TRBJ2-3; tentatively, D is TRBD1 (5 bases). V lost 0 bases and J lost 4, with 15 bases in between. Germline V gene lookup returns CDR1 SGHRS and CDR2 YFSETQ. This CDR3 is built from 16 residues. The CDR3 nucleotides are TGCGCCAGCAGCTTGGATTGGCGGACACAGGCAGATACGCAGTATTTT. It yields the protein CASSLDWRTQADTQYF.

The CDR3 is CASTESSGTEYEQYF. DNA of the CDR3: TGTGCCAGCACCGAAAGTAGCGGTACCGAGTACGAGCAGTACTTC. This chain joins TRBV27 and TRBJ2-7; tentative D call: TRBD2 (6 bases). The CDR3 consists of 15 residues. Germline V gene data show CDR1 as MNHEY and CDR2 as SMNVEV (reference sequence). V gave up 7 bases and J gave up 4 bases, with 20 bases separating them.

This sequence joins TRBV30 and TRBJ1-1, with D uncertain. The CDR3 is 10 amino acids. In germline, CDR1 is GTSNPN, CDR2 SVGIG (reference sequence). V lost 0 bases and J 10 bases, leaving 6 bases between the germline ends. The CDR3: CAWSVGVAFF. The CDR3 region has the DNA TGTGCCTGGAGTGTAGGTGTAGCTTTCTTT.

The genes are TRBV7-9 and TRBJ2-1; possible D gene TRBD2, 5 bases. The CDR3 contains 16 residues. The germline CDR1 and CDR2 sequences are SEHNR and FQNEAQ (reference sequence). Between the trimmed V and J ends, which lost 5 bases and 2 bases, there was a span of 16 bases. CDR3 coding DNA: TGTGCCAGCAGCCTCCTGGACTGGAACACCTACAATGAGCAGTTCTTC. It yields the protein CASSLLDWNTYNEQFF.

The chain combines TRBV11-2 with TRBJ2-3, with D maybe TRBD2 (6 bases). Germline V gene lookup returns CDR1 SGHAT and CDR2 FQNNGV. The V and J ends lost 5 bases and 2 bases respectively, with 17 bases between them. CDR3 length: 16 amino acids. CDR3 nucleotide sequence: TGTGCCAGCAGCGAACCGATGGGACTTTACACAGATACGCAGTATTTT. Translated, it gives CASSEPMGLYTDTQYF.

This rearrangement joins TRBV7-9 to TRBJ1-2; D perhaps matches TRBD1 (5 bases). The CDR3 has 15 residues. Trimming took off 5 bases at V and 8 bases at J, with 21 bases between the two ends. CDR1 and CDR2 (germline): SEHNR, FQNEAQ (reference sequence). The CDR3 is CASSLATAELGGYTF. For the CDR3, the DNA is TGTGCCAGCAGCCTCGCGACAGCCGAGTTGGGGGGCTACACCTTC. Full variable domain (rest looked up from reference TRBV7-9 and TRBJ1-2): DTGVSQNPRHKITKRGQNVTFRCDPISEHNRLYWYRQTLGQGPEFLTYFQNEAQLEKSRLLSDRFSAERPKGSFSTLEIQRTEQGDSAMYLCASSLATAELGGYTFGSGTRLTVV.